The 29 T cell receptor beta chains below all came from one sample that was sequenced in a study of blood T cell repertoires in COVID-19. Assay: immunoSEQ multiplex PCR; the TCRdb copy retains only in-frame clones and omits some. Among roughly 340,000 clones listed, 80% to 90% were seen once. Sample: PBMCs or T cells enriched from blood (not recorded which). These receptors were obtained from a man in his forties or fifties in a cohort exposed to, infected with or recovered from COVID-19 (not recorded which).

V gene TRBV30 combines with J gene TRBJ2-3; TRBD2 agrees at 7 bases. Germline V gene data show CDR1 as GTSNPN and CDR2 as SVGIG (reference sequence). The CDR3 length is 13 residues. Written as DNA, the CDR3 is TGTGCATTCTCTAGCGGATCCACAGATACGCAGTATTTT. This codes for CAFSSGSTDTQYF.

The rearrangement links TRBV7-9 to TRBJ2-6, with TRBD1 identical over 11 bases. The germline CDR1 and CDR2 sequences are SEHNR and FQNEAQ (reference sequence). Germline trimming cut 5 bases from V and 1 base from J; bases unmatched to any gene: 7. CDR3 length: 18 amino acids. CDR3 region: CASSGGQGAISGANVLTF. The CDR3 DNA reads as TGTGCCAGCAGCGGAGGACAGGGGGCGATTTCTGGGGCCAACGTCCTGACTTTC. The complete variable domain, with remaining parts taken from reference TRBV7-9 and TRBJ2-6, reads DTGVSQNPRHKITKRGQNVTFRCDPISEHNRLYWYRQTLGQGPEFLTYFQNEAQLEKSRLLSDRFSAERPKGSFSTLEIQRTEQGDSAMYLCASSGGQGAISGANVLTFGAGSRLTVL.

The J gene is TRBJ1-2, the V gene TRBV6-5, with D perhaps TRBD1 (6 bases). This CDR3 comprises 11 residues. V lost 6 bases, J lost 13 bases, and 15 bases lay in between. CDR1 is MNHEY and CDR2 is SVGAGI in the germline V gene. The CDR3 DNA reads as TGTGCCAGCAGCACCGGGACATCGACCACCTTC. Translated, it gives CASSTGTSTTF.

The CDR3 loop reads CASSLGGSTGSHEQYF. CDR3 DNA sequence: TGCGCCAGCAGCTTGGGCGGGTCTACTGGTAGCCACGAGCAGTACTTC. The J gene is TRBJ2-7, the V gene TRBV5-1; D is perhaps TRBD2 (5 bases). Looked up from germline, CDR1 is SGHRS and CDR2 is YFSETQ. V shed 0 bases and J shed 5 bases, with 18 bases lying between them. The length of the CDR3 is 16 residues.

The CDR3 DNA follows: TGTGCCATCAGTGTTTTGACTCACGGGAGGGTAGATGAGCAGTTCTTC. Amino acid sequence: CAISVLTHGRVDEQFF. This sequence joins TRBV10-3 and TRBJ2-1; 8 nucleotides match TRBD2. Germline V CDR1 and CDR2: ENHRY, SYGVKD. The CDR3 is made up of 16 amino acids. With 4 bases clipped from V and 8 bases from J, the junction kept 13 bases outside the gene matches.

This chain joins TRBV18 and TRBJ2-1; unclear D gene. This CDR3 is built from 15 residues. Germline-derived CDR1 and CDR2 are KGHSH and LQKENI. Trimming removed 1 base from V and 2 bases from J, with 9 bases in between. The CDR3 region has the DNA TGTGCCAGCTCACCACTCACAGACACCTACAATGAGCAGTTCTTC. As protein: CASSPLTDTYNEQFF.

J is TRBJ1-1 and V is TRBV3-1 (or the pseudogene TRBV3-2), with D maybe TRBD1 (5 bases). CDR1 is LGHDT, CDR2 YNNKEL, per germline (reference sequence). This CDR3 contains 13 residues. V was clipped by 3 bases and J by 3 bases, with 8 bases between them. CDR3 region: CASSQQGYTEAFF. CDR3 DNA sequence: TGTGCCAGCAGCCAGCAGGGTTACACTGAAGCTTTCTTT.

This sequence joins TRBV18 and TRBJ1-5; 7 positions agree with TRBD1. The length of the CDR3 is 14 residues. Germline values: CDR1 KGHSH, CDR2 LQKENI. Trimming cost V 8 bases and J 2 bases; bases outside gene matches: 6. In DNA, the CDR3 is TGTGCCAGCACAGGGGTAGGTGGCAATCAGCCCCAGCATTTT. Translating gives CASTGVGGNQPQHF. The full variable domain, rest sourced from reference TRBV18 and TRBJ1-5, is NAGVMQNPRHLVRRRGQEARLRCSPMKGHSHVYWYRQLPEEGLKFMVYLQKENIIDESGMPKERFSAEFPKEGPSILRIQQVVRGDSAAYFCASTGVGGNQPQHFGDGTRLSIL.

This clone appeared once. The chain has TRBV19 and TRBJ2-3; 8 nucleotides match TRBD1. The CDR3 contains 15 residues. In germline, CDR1 is LNHDA, CDR2 SQIVND (reference sequence). Trimming at V came to 3 bases and at J to 2 bases, leaving 4 bases not matched to a gene. The CDR3 loop reads CASSIGDRSTDTQYF. Written as DNA, the CDR3 is TGTGCCAGTAGTATCGGGGACAGGTCCACAGATACGCAGTATTTT.

This sequence joins TRBV7-9 and TRBJ2-1; 11 bases are a match to TRBD2. This CDR3 is built from 17 residues. Trimming cost V 1 base and J 10 bases; bases outside gene matches: 12. Germline V gene lookup returns CDR1 SEHNR and CDR2 FQNEAQ (reference sequence). CDR3: CASSLGRASGRRWEQFF. The CDR3 DNA reads TGTGCCAGCAGCTTAGGGCGGGCTAGCGGGAGGCGCTGGGAGCAGTTCTTC.

This chain connects TRBV27 to TRBJ2-7, with 8 bases matching TRBD2. Germline V gives CDR1 MNHEY, CDR2 SMNVEV (reference sequence). This CDR3 comprises 13 residues. J gave up 3 bases and V 3 bases, and 1 base lay outside the gene matches. The CDR3 here is CASSLGLGYEQYF. DNA of the CDR3: TGTGCCAGCAGTTTGGGACTAGGCTACGAGCAGTACTTC.

The chain joins TRBV20-1 to TRBJ2-1, with 7 positions matching TRBD2. Germline-derived CDR1 and CDR2 are DFQATT and SNEGSKA (reference sequence). This CDR3 has 14 amino acids. J was trimmed by 7 bases and V by 3 bases; bases with no gene match: 9. The CDR3 sequence is CSASGGRSKNEQFF. The CDR3 coding sequence is TGCAGTGCTAGTGGCGGGAGAAGTAAAAATGAGCAGTTCTTC.

The rearrangement joins TRBV5-6 to TRBJ1-5, with D possibly matching TRBD1 (5 bases). Germline loops: CDR1 SGHDT, CDR2 YYEEEE. The V and J ends lost 0 bases and 2 bases respectively, with 9 bases between them. There are 15 residues in the CDR3. For the CDR3, the DNA is TGTGCCAGCAGCTTGGCATCCAGGGGCAATCAGCCCCAGCATTTT. This codes for CASSLASRGNQPQHF.

This clone has a handful of counts. The chain is built from TRBV30 and TRBJ1-5, with TRBD1 matching over 8 bases. Germline-derived CDR1 and CDR2 are GTSNPN and SVGIG (reference sequence). With V trimmed by 8 bases and J by 4 bases, 10 bases remained unmatched. CDR3 length: 14 residues. CDR3 sequence reads: CAIEDRATNQPQHF. The CDR3 DNA reads TGTGCCATAGAGGACAGGGCTACAAATCAGCCCCAGCATTTT.

About this clone itself: Other DNA sequences in this specimen translate into the identical CDR3. The chain carries TRBV2 and TRBJ1-2; D possibly corresponds to TRBD1 (6 bases). V was trimmed by 2 bases and J by 2 bases, leaving 9 bases between them. This CDR3 region has 14 residues. Germline values: CDR1 SNHLY, CDR2 FYNNEI. CDR3 coding DNA: TGTGCCAGCAGTGAACAGGGGTCGAACTATGGCTACACCTTC. It encodes CASSEQGSNYGYTF.

The CDR3 DNA follows: TGTGCCAGCAGCCGACAACAGGATTCCTATGGCTACACCTTC. Residues: CASSRQQDSYGYTF. The genes are TRBV11-2 and TRBJ1-2; D may be TRBD1 (5 bases). The V end was cut by 5 bases, the J end by 4 bases, with 14 bases between. The length of the CDR3 is 14 residues. From germline, CDR1 is SGHAT and CDR2 FQNNGV.

Only one count was recorded for this clone. This chain joins TRBV2 and TRBJ1-2, with unresolved D. Germline CDR1 is SNHLY and CDR2 is FYNNEI. The CDR3 contains 11 residues. V was clipped by 1 base and J by 7 bases, with 4 bases between them. DNA for the CDR3: TGTGCCAGCAGTGAAGTTCGTGGCTACACCTTC. Protein product: CASSEVRGYTF.

This clone was picked up one time. The chain is built from TRBV5-1 and TRBJ2-6, with 8 bases identical to TRBD2. Trimming at V came to 3 bases and at J to 0 bases, leaving 8 bases not matched to a gene. This CDR3 spans 18 amino acids. Looked up from germline, CDR1 is SGHRS and CDR2 is YFSETQ. The CDR3 loop reads CASSSQGRGGSGANVLTF. The CDR3 DNA is TGCGCCAGCAGCTCACAGGGACGGGGGGGCTCTGGGGCCAACGTCCTGACTTTC.

The chain combines TRBV14 with TRBJ2-4; possibly TRBD2 for D (5 bases). This CDR3 contains 12 residues. Germline V gives CDR1 SGHDN, CDR2 FVKESK. With 0 bases removed from V and 15 bases from J, the gap between germline ends came to 12 bases. The CDR3 DNA sequence: TGTGCCAGCAGCCAAGATAGGAGCGGTGGGTACTTC. Its protein is CASSQDRSGGYF.

This clone was seen only once. The rearrangement links TRBV7-9 to TRBJ1-6; TRBD1 matches at 11 bases. The CDR3 runs 16 residues. Germline V lookup: CDR1 SEHNR, CDR2 FQNEAQ (reference sequence). The V and J ends lost 1 base and 9 bases, in that order; junction bases with no gene match: 5. The chain's CDR3 is CASSLGAGQGGSPLHF. The CDR3 DNA reads TGTGCCAGCAGCTTAGGCGCGGGACAGGGGGGTTCACCCCTCCACTTT.

The chain employs TRBV2 and TRBJ1-1; TRBD1 matches at 7 bases. Per the germline V gene, CDR1 is SNHLY and CDR2 is FYNNEI. J lost 2 bases, V lost 2 bases, and 8 bases had no gene match. The CDR3 length is 16 residues. The CDR3 DNA sequence: TGTGCCAGCAGTGAAACCCGACAGGGTTTCAACACTGAAGCTTTCTTT. Amino acids: CASSETRQGFNTEAFF.

V and J are TRBV3-1 (or the pseudogene TRBV3-2) and TRBJ2-5; 10 nucleotides match TRBD2. V lost 1 base, J lost 5 bases, and 7 bases stayed unmatched. Germline CDR1 reads LGHDT; CDR2 reads YNNKEL (reference sequence). The CDR3 has 16 residues. CDR3 nucleotide sequence: TGTGCCAGCAGCCAAGGAAGCGGGAGGGATGTGGAGACCCAGTACTTC. It translates to CASSQGSGRDVETQYF.

This rearrangement joins TRBV28 to TRBJ1-3; D is ambiguous. The V end was cut by 11 bases, the J end by 1 base, with 21 bases between. The CDR3 is 16 amino acids. The V gene's germline CDR1 is MDHEN and CDR2 SYDVKM. CDR3 sequence (DNA): TGTGCCGGAGGGAGCGGAAGCGATCTTTCTGGAAACACCATATATTTT. It codes for CAGGSGSDLSGNTIYF.

This clone has a single count. The chain uses TRBV30 and TRBJ2-3; 12 bases agree with TRBD2. The CDR3 has 14 amino acids. Trimming removed 4 bases from V and 9 bases from J; junction bases left unmatched: 8. Germline V gene sequence: CDR1 GTSNPN, CDR2 SVGIG (reference sequence). The DNA for the CDR3 is TGTGCCTGGATCAATACTAGCGGGAGGAGGACGCAGTATTTT. The encoded protein is CAWINTSGRRTQYF.

V usage is TRBV12-3 or TRBV12-4 and J usage is TRBJ1-2; TRBD1 agrees at 8 bases. The junction had 5 bases not matched to a gene; V was cut back by 7 bases and J by 4 bases. This CDR3 has 13 amino acids. The CDR3 DNA follows: TGTGCCAGCACCGAGGGGACAGGCTATGGCTACACCTTC. It specifies CASTEGTGYGYTF.

The V gene is TRBV28, the J gene TRBJ1-2; the match to TRBD1 covers 8 bases. The junction had 13 bases not matched to a gene; V was cut back by 5 bases and J by 2 bases. This CDR3 region has 17 residues. The germline V gene encodes CDR1 MDHEN and CDR2 SYDVKM. CDR3 loop: CASSSSGQGGMNYGYTF. In DNA, the CDR3 is TGTGCCAGCAGTAGTAGCGGACAGGGTGGGATGAACTATGGCTACACCTTC.

CDR3 in amino acids: CAISGGTSGNTGELFF. CDR3 sequence (DNA): TGTGCCATCAGTGGGGGGACTAGCGGAAACACCGGGGAGCTGTTTTTT. The chain employs TRBV10-3 and TRBJ2-2, with 11 bases identical to TRBD2. CDR1 ENHRY and CDR2 SYGVKD come from the germline V gene. The CDR3 covers 16 residues. The J segment lost 2 bases and the V segment lost 4 bases, leaving 3 bases of the junction unmatched.

The chain uses TRBV7-2 and TRBJ1-4; possible D gene TRBD1, 5 bases. CDR1 and CDR2 from the germline V gene are SGHTA and FQGNSA. The CDR3 extends over 14 amino acids. Trimming pared 4 bases from V and 5 bases from J, leaving 11 bases between. CDR3 loop: CASSYSGGNEKLFF. CDR3 DNA: TGTGCCAGCAGCTACTCGGGGGGAAATGAAAAACTGTTTTTT.

The chain is built from TRBV6-2 or TRBV6-3 and TRBJ2-1; 10 bases are shared with TRBD2. Trimming cost V 2 bases and J 0 bases; bases outside gene matches: 10. CDR3 size: 19 residues. CDR1 and CDR2 (germline): MNHEY, SVGEGT. For the CDR3, the DNA is TGTGCCAGCAGTTACCCAACTAGCGGGGCTACCAGCTCCTACAATGAGCAGTTCTTC. Its protein is CASSYPTSGATSSYNEQFF.